This entry lists 14 T cell receptor beta chains sequenced from one sample in a study of T cells in Graves' hyperthyroidism and ophthalmopathy (dated by TCRdb to 2018 to 2020). The library was prepared using multiplex PCR. For sequencing, an Illumina HiSeq 2000 was employed. The TCR beta CDR3 regions were amplified from RNA transcripts. A first-round RT-PCR of the TCR CDR3 used the HTBI primer set with the Qiagen OneStep RT-PCR kit. The public reads were run again by TCRdb, first through fastp at Q25 and then through MiXCR, and only productive beta chains were kept. Merged by CDR3 protein, the rows form single entries marked with the most common genes and DNA. For this sample there are around 500,000 distinct CDR3 sequences; around a fifth appear just once. The ten largest clones represent approximately 54% of the sample. The specimen sequenced was blood. The receptors originated from a woman between 70 and 85 years old with Graves' ophthalmopathy.

This clonotype was counted only a few times. The rearrangement links TRBV20-1 to TRBJ2-4, with D possibly being TRBD1 or TRBD2 (5 bases each). Trimming shortened V by 5 bases and J by 2 bases, and 19 bases separated the two germline ends. CDR3 length equals 16 residues. The germline CDR1 and CDR2 sequences are DFQATT and SNEGSKA (reference sequence). CDR3 protein: CSAFGGEGSTKNIQYF. The DNA for the CDR3 is TGCAGTGCTTTCGGAGGAGAGGGGTCAACCAAAAACATTCAGTACTTC.

V is TRBV10-3 and J is TRBJ2-5; 7 bases line up with TRBD2. J gave up 1 base and V 0 bases, and 5 bases lay outside the gene matches. Germline V lookup: CDR1 ENHRY, CDR2 SYGVKD. The CDR3 runs 16 residues. CDR3 bases: TGTGCCATCAGTGAGTCTGGGCTAGCGGCCCAAGAGACCCAGTACTTC. Encoded protein: CAISESGLAAQETQYF.

The J gene is TRBJ2-5, the V gene TRBV19; the match to TRBD2 covers 10 bases. J was trimmed by 2 bases and V by 4 bases; bases with no gene match: 4. Per germline, CDR1 LNHDA and CDR2 SQIVND (reference sequence). This CDR3 spans 15 amino acids. The CDR3 DNA follows: TGTGCCAGTAGTAAAGGACTAGCGGTTCAAGAGACCCAGTACTTC. Protein sequence: CASSKGLAVQETQYF.

This clonotype was observed a handful of times. The V and J genes are TRBV10-3 and TRBJ1-5; 7 bases are shared with TRBD1. CDR3 length equals 15 residues. Trimming at V came to 3 bases and at J to 3 bases, leaving 5 bases not matched to a gene. The germline gives CDR1 ENHRY, CDR2 SYGVKD. CDR3 amino acids: CAISDPGQNNQPQHF. The CDR3 bases are TGTGCCATCAGTGATCCGGGACAGAACAATCAGCCCCAGCATTTT.

This clonotype was counted between two and nine times. The rearrangement uses TRBV7-3 and TRBJ2-1, with a tentative D call TRBD2 (6 bases). Germline CDR1 and CDR2: SGHTA and FQGTGA. The CDR3 is 14 amino acids. V was cut by 4 bases and J by 8 bases, with 15 bases left in between. DNA of the CDR3: TGTGCCAGCAGCTCATACGTCCTAGCGCATGAGCAGTTCTTC. Protein product: CASSSYVLAHEQFF.

DNA of the CDR3: TGTGCCAGCAGTTTATCAGCGGGACCGAATACGCAGTATTTT. It translates to CASSLSAGPNTQYF. The gene calls are TRBV12-3 or TRBV12-4 and TRBJ2-3; TRBD2 aligns across 7 bases. V dropped 2 bases and J dropped 7; count of bases not matched to a gene: 6. CDR3 size: 14 residues.

This clonotype was detected ten times or more. The J gene is TRBJ1-4, the V gene TRBV12-3 or TRBV12-4; 7 bases map to TRBD1. J gave up 0 bases and V 7 bases, and 5 bases lay outside the gene matches. The CDR3 totals 15 residues. CDR3: CASTPTGTTNEKLFF. The CDR3 DNA is TGTGCCAGCACACCGACAGGGACAACTAATGAAAAACTGTTTTTT.

For the CDR3, the DNA is TGTGCCAGCAGCTTAGTAAAGGGTGGCGGGACGCACTCTGGGGCCAACGTCCTGACTTTC. Encoded protein: CASSLVKGGGTHSGANVLTF. This chain joins TRBV11-2 and TRBJ2-6, with a possible D match to TRBD2 (6 bases). The germline gives CDR1 SGHAT, CDR2 FQNNGV. CDR3 length: 20 amino acids. The ends were cut back, 1 base at V and 0 bases at J, with 19 bases in the middle. Looking up the rest from reference TRBV11-2 and TRBJ2-6 gives the full variable domain: EAGVAQSPRYKIIEKRQSVAFWCNPISGHATLYWYQQILGQGPKLLIQFQNNGVVDDSQLPKDRFSAERLKGVDSTLKIQPAKLEDSAVYLCASSLVKGGGTHSGANVLTFGAGSRLTVL.

This clonotype was recorded once. The chain has TRBV9 and TRBJ1-4; TRBD1 matches at 7 bases. There are 15 residues in the CDR3. Germline assignment: CDR1 SGDLS and CDR2 YYNGEE. V trimming: 2 bases; J trimming: 7 bases; junction bases outside the gene matches: 8. CDR3 residues: CASSVTGQRSEKLFF. In nucleotides, the CDR3 is TGTGCCAGCAGCGTGACGGGACAGAGAAGTGAAAAACTGTTTTTT.

The rearrangement joins TRBV9 to TRBJ1-3; D might be TRBD1 (6 bases). Germline V lookup: CDR1 SGDLS, CDR2 YYNGEE. V lost 3 bases and J lost 0, with 16 bases in between. This CDR3 is built from 17 residues. In nucleotides, the CDR3 is TGTGCCAGCAGCGCTGGGGGGGGCATCATCTCTGGAAACACCATATATTTT. Translation gives CASSAGGGIISGNTIYF.

The rearrangement joins TRBV11-2 to TRBJ1-1, with D perhaps matching TRBD1 (5 bases). V was cut by 5 bases and J by 0 bases, with 19 bases left in between. Per germline, CDR1 SGHAT and CDR2 FQNNGV. CDR3 size: 17 residues. The CDR3 here is CASSPRGRVILNTEAFF. DNA of the CDR3: TGTGCCAGCAGCCCTCGGGGACGGGTGATCTTGAACACTGAAGCTTTCTTT.

This clonotype was counted only a few times. The rearrangement uses TRBV18 and TRBJ2-1, with TRBD2 identical over 13 bases. The J segment lost 7 bases and the V segment lost 5 bases, leaving 2 bases of the junction unmatched. Germline assignment: CDR1 KGHSH and CDR2 LQKENI. The CDR3 extends over 14 amino acids. The CDR3 DNA reads TGTGCCAGCTCAAGGACTAGCGGGGGAAATGAGCAGTTCTTC. This gives the protein CASSRTSGGNEQFF.

This clonotype turned up a few times. This chain links TRBV6-5 with TRBJ2-7; D might be TRBD1 (5 bases). The V gene's germline CDR1 is MNHEY and CDR2 SVGAGI. The CDR3 totals 17 residues. Deletions cut 0 bases from V and 2 bases from J, with 17 bases between. DNA of the CDR3: TGTGCCAGCAGTTACTCGCCCCGGACAAGCCGAACCTACGAGCAGTACTTC. It translates to CASSYSPRTSRTYEQYF.

This clonotype was detected a few times. V usage is TRBV10-3 and J usage is TRBJ2-7; maybe TRBD1 (6 bases). Germline loops: CDR1 ENHRY, CDR2 SYGVKD. The CDR3 contains 15 residues. The ends were cut back, 4 bases at V and 2 bases at J, with 15 bases in the middle. The CDR3 DNA reads as TGTGCCATCAGTGCACATACAGGGTTGCCCTACGAGCAGTACTTC. Translating it yields CAISAHTGLPYEQYF.